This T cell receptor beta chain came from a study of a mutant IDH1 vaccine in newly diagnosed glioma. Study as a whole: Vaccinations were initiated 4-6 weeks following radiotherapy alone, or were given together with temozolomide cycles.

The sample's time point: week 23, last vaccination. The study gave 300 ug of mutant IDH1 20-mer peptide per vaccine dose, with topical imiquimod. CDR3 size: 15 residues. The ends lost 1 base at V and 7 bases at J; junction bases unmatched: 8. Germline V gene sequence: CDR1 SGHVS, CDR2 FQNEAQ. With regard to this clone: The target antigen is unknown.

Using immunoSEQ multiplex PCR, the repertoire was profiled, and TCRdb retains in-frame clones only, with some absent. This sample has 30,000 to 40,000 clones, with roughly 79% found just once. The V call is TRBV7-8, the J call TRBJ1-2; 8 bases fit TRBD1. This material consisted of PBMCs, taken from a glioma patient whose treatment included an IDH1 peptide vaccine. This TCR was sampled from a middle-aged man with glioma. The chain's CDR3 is CASSLDPDRGSGYTF. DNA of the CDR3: TGTGCCAGCAGCTTAGACCCTGACAGGGGTAGTGGCTACACCTTC.